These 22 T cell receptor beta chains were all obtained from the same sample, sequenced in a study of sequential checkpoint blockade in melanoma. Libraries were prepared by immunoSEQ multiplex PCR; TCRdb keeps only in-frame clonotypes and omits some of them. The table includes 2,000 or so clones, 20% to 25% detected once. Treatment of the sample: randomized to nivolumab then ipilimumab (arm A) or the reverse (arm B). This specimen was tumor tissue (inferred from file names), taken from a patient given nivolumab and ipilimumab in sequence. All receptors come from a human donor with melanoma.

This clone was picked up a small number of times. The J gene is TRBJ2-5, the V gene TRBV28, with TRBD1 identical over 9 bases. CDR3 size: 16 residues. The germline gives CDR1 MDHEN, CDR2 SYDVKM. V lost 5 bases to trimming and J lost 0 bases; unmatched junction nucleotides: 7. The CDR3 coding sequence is TGTGCCAGCAGTCCTACAGGGGGCGCCTACCAAGAGACCCAGTACTTC. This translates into CASSPTGGAYQETQYF.

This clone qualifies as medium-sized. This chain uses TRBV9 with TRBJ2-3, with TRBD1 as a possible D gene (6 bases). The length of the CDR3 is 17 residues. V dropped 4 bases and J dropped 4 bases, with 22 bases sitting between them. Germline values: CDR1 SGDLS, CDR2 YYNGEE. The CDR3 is CASSPTPGVGLADTQYF. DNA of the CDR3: TGTGCCAGCAGCCCCACCCCAGGGGTAGGGCTCGCAGATACGCAGTATTTT.

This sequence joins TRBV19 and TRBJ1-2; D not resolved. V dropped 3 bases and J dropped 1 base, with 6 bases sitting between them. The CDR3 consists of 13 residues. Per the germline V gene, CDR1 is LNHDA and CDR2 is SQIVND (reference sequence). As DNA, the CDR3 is TGTGCCAGTAGTATGCCACTTAACTATGGCTACACCTTC. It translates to CASSMPLNYGYTF.

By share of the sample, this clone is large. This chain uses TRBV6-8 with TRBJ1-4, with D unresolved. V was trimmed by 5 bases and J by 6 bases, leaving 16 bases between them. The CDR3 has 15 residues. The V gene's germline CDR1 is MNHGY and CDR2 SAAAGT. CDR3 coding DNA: TGTGCCAGCAGTGCCCTGAAGGGAAAGGATGAAAAACTGTTTTTT. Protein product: CASSALKGKDEKLFF.

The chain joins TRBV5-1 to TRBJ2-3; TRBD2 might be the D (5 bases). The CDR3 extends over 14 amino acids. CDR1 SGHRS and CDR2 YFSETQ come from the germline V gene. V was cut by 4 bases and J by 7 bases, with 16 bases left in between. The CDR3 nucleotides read TGCGCCAGCAGCCCGGACCCCGGACTTAATACGCAGTATTTT. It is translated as CASSPDPGLNTQYF. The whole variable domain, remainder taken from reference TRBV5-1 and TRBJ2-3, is KAGVTQTPRYLIKTRGQQVTLSCSPISGHRSVSWYQQTPGQGLQFLFEYFSETQRNKGNFPGRFSGRQFSNSRSEMNVSTLELGDSALYLCASSPDPGLNTQYFGPGTRLTVL.

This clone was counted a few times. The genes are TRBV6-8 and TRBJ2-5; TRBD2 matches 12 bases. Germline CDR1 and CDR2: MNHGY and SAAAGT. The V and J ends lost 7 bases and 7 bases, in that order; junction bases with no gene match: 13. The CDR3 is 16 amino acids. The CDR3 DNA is TGTGCCAGCATCCCGACTAGCGGGGGCTGGGGGTTGACCCAGTACTTC. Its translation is CASIPTSGGWGLTQYF.

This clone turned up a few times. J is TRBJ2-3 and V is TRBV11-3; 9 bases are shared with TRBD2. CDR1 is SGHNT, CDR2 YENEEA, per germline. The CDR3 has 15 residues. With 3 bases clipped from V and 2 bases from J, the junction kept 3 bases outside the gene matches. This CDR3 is CASSFSGGDTDTQYF. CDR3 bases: TGTGCCAGCAGCTTTAGCGGGGGCGACACAGATACGCAGTATTTT. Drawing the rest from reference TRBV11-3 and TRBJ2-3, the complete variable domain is EAGVVQSPRYKIIEKKQPVAFWCNPISGHNTLYWYLQNLGQGPELLIRYENEEAVDDSQLPKDRFSAERLKGVDSTLKIQPAELGDSAVYLCASSFSGGDTDTQYFGPGTRLTVL.

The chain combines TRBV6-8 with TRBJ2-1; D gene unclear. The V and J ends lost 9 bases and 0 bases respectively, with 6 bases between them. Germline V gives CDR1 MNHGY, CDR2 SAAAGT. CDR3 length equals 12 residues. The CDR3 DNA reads TGTGCCAGTGAAAGCTCCTACAATGAGCAGTTCTTC. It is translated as CASESSYNEQFF.

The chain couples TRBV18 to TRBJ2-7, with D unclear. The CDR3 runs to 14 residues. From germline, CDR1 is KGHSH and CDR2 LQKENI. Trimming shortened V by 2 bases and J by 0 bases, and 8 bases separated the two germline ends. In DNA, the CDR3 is TGTGCCAGCTCACCAATAGCCAGCTCCTACGAGCAGTACTTC. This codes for CASSPIASSYEQYF.

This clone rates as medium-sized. The CDR3 loop is CASSIQTGVVGELFF. The CDR3 region has the DNA TGTGCCAGCAGCATCCAGACAGGGGTCGTGGGGGAGCTGTTTTTT. This chain connects TRBV11-3 to TRBJ2-2, with TRBD1 matching over 8 bases. This CDR3 is 15 amino acids long. Trimming removed 5 bases from V and 8 bases from J; junction bases left unmatched: 10. Germline V gene lookup returns CDR1 SGHNT and CDR2 YENEEA.

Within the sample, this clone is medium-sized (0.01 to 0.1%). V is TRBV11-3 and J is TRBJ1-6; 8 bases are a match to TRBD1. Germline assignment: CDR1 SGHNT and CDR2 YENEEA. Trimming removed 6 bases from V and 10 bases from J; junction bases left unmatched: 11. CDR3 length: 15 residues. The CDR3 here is CASSRLQGAGSPLHF. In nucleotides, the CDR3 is TGTGCCAGCAGTCGGCTCCAGGGGGCCGGCTCACCCCTCCACTTT.

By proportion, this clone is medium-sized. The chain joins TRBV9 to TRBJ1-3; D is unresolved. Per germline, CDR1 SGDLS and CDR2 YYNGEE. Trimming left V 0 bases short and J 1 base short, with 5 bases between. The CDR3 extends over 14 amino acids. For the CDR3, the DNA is TGTGCCAGCAGCGTAGCAGGATCTGGAAACACCATATATTTT. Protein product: CASSVAGSGNTIYF. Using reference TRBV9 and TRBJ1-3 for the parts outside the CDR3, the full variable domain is DSGVTQTPKHLITATGQRVTLRCSPRSGDLSVYWYQQSLDQGLQFLIQYYNGEERAKGNILERFSAQQFPDLHSELNLSSLELGDSALYFCASSVAGSGNTIYFGEGSWLTVV.

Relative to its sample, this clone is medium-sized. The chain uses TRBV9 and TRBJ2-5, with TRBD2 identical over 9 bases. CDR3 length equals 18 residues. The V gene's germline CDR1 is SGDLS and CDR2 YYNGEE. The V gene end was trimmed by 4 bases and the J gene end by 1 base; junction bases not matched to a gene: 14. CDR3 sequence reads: CASSFSTALAGAQETQYF. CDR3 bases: TGTGCCAGCAGCTTCTCCACAGCCTTAGCGGGGGCCCAAGAGACCCAGTACTTC.

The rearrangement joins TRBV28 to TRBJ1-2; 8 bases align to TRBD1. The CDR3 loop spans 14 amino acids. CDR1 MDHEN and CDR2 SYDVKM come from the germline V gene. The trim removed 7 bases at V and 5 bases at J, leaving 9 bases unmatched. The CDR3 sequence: CASNQDRGKYGYTF. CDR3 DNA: TGTGCCAGCAACCAAGACAGGGGAAAGTATGGCTACACCTTC.

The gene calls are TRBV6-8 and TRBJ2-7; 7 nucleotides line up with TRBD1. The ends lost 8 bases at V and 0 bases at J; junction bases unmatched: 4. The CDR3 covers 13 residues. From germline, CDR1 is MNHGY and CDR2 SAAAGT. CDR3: CASGSGGSYEQYF. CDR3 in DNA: TGTGCCAGCGGTTCAGGGGGCTCCTACGAGCAGTACTTC.

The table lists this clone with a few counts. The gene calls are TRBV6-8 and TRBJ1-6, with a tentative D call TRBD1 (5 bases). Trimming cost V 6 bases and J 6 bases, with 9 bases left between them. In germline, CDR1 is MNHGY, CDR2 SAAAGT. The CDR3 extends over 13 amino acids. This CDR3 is CASRRDLNSPLHF. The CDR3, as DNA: TGTGCCAGCAGACGGGACCTTAATTCACCCCTCCACTTT.

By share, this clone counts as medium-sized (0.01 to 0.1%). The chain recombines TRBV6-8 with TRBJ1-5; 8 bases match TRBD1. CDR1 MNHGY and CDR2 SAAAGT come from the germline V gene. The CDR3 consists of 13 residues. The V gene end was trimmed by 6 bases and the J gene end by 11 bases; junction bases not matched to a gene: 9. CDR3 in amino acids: CASSLRTGKTQHF. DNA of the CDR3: TGTGCCAGCAGCCTAAGGACAGGGAAGACCCAGCATTTT.

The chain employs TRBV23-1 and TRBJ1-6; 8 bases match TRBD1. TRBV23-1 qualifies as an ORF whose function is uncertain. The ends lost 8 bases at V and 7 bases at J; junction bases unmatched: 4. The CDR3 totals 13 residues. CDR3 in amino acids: CASQGAGNSPLHF. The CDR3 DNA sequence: TGCGCCAGCCAGGGGGCCGGGAATTCACCCCTCCACTTT.

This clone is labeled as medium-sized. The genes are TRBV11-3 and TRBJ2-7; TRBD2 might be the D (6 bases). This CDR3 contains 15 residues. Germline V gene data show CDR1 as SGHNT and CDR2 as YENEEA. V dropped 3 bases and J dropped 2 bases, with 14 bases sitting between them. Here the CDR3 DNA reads TGTGCCAGCAGCTTGGGACCCCGCGGGGCCTACGAGCAGTACTTC. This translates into CASSLGPRGAYEQYF.

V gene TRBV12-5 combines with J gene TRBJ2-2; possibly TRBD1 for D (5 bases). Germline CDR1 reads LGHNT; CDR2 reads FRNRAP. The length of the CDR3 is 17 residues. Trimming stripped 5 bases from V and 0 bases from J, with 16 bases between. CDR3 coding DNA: TGTGCTAGTGGTGAAGGGGTCACAGGTTCGAACACCGGGGAGCTGTTTTTT. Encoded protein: CASGEGVTGSNTGELFF.

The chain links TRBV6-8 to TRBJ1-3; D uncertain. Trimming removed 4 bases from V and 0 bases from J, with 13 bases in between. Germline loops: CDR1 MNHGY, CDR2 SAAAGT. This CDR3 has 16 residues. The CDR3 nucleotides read TGTGCCAGCAGTTCAGACACGTCGAGCTCTGGAAACACCATATATTTT. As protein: CASSSDTSSSGNTIYF.

The DNA of the CDR3 is TGTGCCAGCAGTTACTCCTACCGGGACAGGGACGAGCAGTTCTTC. This sequence encodes CASSYSYRDRDEQFF. The chain links TRBV6-8 to TRBJ2-1; 9 bases are a match to TRBD1. This CDR3 has 15 amino acids. CDR1 is MNHGY, CDR2 SAAAGT, per germline. J gave up 10 bases and V 0 bases, and 7 bases lay outside the gene matches.